This T cell receptor beta chain came from a study of T-cell reconstitution after alpha-beta-depleted transplantation in children. Overall study results and limits: There were reportedly several hundred expanded graft clones from which alpha-beta T cells came about two months after transplant. The main origin of T-cell counts and diversity one year after transplant was newly produced T cells. There were some patients whose high TCRbeta diversity at day 60 came from surviving recipient T cells and thymic progenitors.

Germline assignment: CDR1 SGHVS and CDR2 FNYEAQ. The CDR3 extends over 18 amino acids. J gave up 2 bases and V 1 base, and 7 bases lay outside the gene matches. TCRbeta library construction was performed incorporating unique molecular identifiers. TCRdb itself ran the PCR reads through MiXCR, one entry per CDR3 protein. This sample has some 300,000 distinct CDR3 sequences; around 10% occur once, and the top ten carry 7.5%. This clonotype was observed many times. Its antigen is still unknown. V usage is TRBV7-6 and J usage is TRBJ2-3, with 12 bases that match TRBD1. The TCR originated in a boy younger than two with acute myeloid leukemia, due to receive a stem cell transplant. Sequenced material: PBMCs, taken before TCRalphabeta/CD19-depleted stem cell transplant. The DNA for the CDR3 is TGTGCCAGCAGCTTAGATGGGACAGGGGGCCGGCTCACAGATACGCAGTATTTT. Residues: CASSLDGTGGRLTDTQYF.